Listed below are T cell receptor beta chains from one sample, sequenced in a study of T cells in Graves' hyperthyroidism and ophthalmopathy. TCRdb analysed the multiplex PCR reads with MiXCR anew, one entry per CDR3 protein. The table shows 360,000 or so distinct CDR3 sequences, with roughly 18% occurring only once. Sequenced input: blood. Every receptor here comes from a woman aged 40 to 50 with Graves' ophthalmopathy. The CDR3 runs from the conserved cysteine through the conserved F or W. A D gene is named only where the DNA matches it firmly. Only some rows state a clone size, as once, few, many or a class for expanded clones.

NA,NA,TRBJ1-2,TRBV7-2,TGTGCCAGCAGCTTACAGGGAACAGCTAACTATGGCTACACCTTC,CASSLQGTANYGYTF
many,NA,TRBJ2-7,TRBV9,TGTGCCAGCAGCGTAGTGGCAGGGAGCTACGAGCAGTACTTC,CASSVVAGSYEQYF
many,NA,TRBJ1-5,TRBV7-2,TGTGCCAGCAGCCTAAACGCCAATCAGCCCCAGCATTTT,CASSLNANQPQHF
many,NA,TRBJ2-2,TRBV12-3/TRBV12-4,TGTGCCAGCAGCCGATGGACGGGGTCCGGGGAGCTGTTTTTT,CASSRWTGSGELFF
NA,NA,TRBJ1-1,TRBV28,TGTGCCAGCAGTACGGGGGGCTCGAGCACTGAAGCTTTCTTT,CASSTGGSSTEAFF
few,NA,TRBJ2-2,TRBV9,TGTGCCAGCAGCGCCGACCTTCGCGCGAACACCGGGGAGCCGTTTTTT,CASSADLRANTGEPFF
many,TRBD1,TRBJ2-5,TRBV28,TGTGCCAGCGGGAACAGGGACAGGGAGACCCAGTACTTC,CASGNRDRETQYF
NA,NA,TRBJ2-7,TRBV11-2,TGTGCCAGCAGCAATAGTCGCGACTACGAGCAGTACTTC,CASSNSRDYEQYF
many,NA,TRBJ1-3,TRBV20-1,TGCAGTGGGCGGAGAGGTGTCAGTAGCGGGAACACCATATATTTT,CSGRRGVSSGNTIYF
many,NA,TRBJ2-5,TRBV10-3,TGTGCCATCAGTGGGGGGGACAATCAAGAGACCCAGTACTTC,CAISGGDNQETQYF
many,NA,TRBJ1-2,TRBV5-1,TGCGCCAGCTCGGACACAGGTGAAGCTGCCACCTTC,CASSDTGEAATF
many,TRBD1,TRBJ2-5,TRBV11-2,TGTGCCAGCATCAAGACAGGGTTCCAAGAGACCCAGTACTTC,CASIKTGFQETQYF
many,TRBD2,TRBJ2-7,TRBV20-1,TGCAGTGCTTCCGGGACTAGTTACGAGCAGTACTTC,CSASGTSYEQYF
once,NA,TRBJ1-1,TRBV7-2,TGTGCCAGCAGCCCCAAGGGGGTAGGGACTGAAGCTTTCTTT,CASSPKGVGTEAFF
many,NA,TRBJ2-6,TRBV5-1,TGCGCCAGCAGAAAAGACTCTGGGGCCAACGTCCTGACTTTC,CASRKDSGANVLTF
NA,NA,TRBJ2-5,TRBV27,TGTGCCAGCAGTTTGTTGGGAGCCATAGAGACCCAGTACTTC,CASSLLGAIETQYF
many,TRBD2,TRBJ2-5,TRBV28,TGTGCCAGCAGTTCCCCGCGGGGGGGGCTAAGGCAAGAGACCCAGTACTTC,CASSSPRGGLRQETQYF
NA,TRBD1,TRBJ2-7,TRBV7-2,TGTGCCAGCAGCCTAAGTGGACAGGGCGTCTACGAGCAGTACTTC,CASSLSGQGVYEQYF
many,NA,TRBJ2-1,TRBV7-2,TGTGCCAGCAGCCCGGACGCGTCGAAGCAGTTCTTC,CASSPDASKQFF
NA,NA,TRBJ1-3,TRBV6-1,TGTGCCAGCAGACCCACGGTAGGGGCTGGAAACACCATATATTTT,CASRPTVGAGNTIYF
many,TRBD2,TRBJ2-5,TRBV7-2,TGTGCCAGCAGCTCCTCCCTCTTAGCGGGTCCGGGGGGGACCCAGTACTTC,CASSSSLLAGPGGTQYF
NA,NA,TRBJ2-7,TRBV6-2/TRBV6-3,TGTGCCAGCAGTTACGCGTACCCCGCCGGGACTCAACCCTACGAGCAGTACTTC,CASSYAYPAGTQPYEQYF
many,NA,TRBJ1-5,TRBV6-5,TGTGCCAGCAGTTCCGGGCAGGGAAGTCAGCCCCAGCATTTT,CASSSGQGSQPQHF
many,TRBD1,TRBJ1-3,TRBV6-2/TRBV6-3,TGTGCCAGCAGTTACAGGACAGGAGGCTCTGGAAACACCATATATTTT,CASSYRTGGSGNTIYF
many,NA,TRBJ2-2,TRBV13,TGTGCCAGCAGCCCGGGACGGTACACCGGGGAGCTGTTTTTT,CASSPGRYTGELFF